This T cell receptor beta chain was sequenced for a study of T cells after yellow fever vaccination. Conversion of TCR transcripts into cDNA relied on 5'RACE template switching, which added a universal primer site and UMIs. MiXCR, run by TCRdb on the 5' RACE reads, gives a single entry per CDR3 protein. The sample consists of around 320,000 distinct CDR3 sequences, approximately 8% of them appearing once. Germline-derived CDR1 and CDR2 are MNHNY and SVGAGI (reference sequence). J lost 5 bases, V lost 6 bases, and 5 bases had no gene match. This CDR3 is built from 13 residues. The chain links TRBV6-6 to TRBJ2-5; 8 nucleotides line up with TRBD1. The starting material was CD4+ T cells sorted from PBMCs, obtained 5 days after the yellow fever booster vaccination. The sequence was obtained from a man younger than 35 who received the YFV17D yellow fever vaccine. CDR3 coding DNA: TGTGCCAGCAGGAAGGACAGGGTTGAGACCCAGTACTTC. Residues: CASRKDRVETQYF.